This TCR beta chain is drawn from a study of ipilimumab plus nivolumab after autologous stem cell transplantation. Regarding the study as a whole: Per the authors, repertoire, Treg and microbiota data justify further study.

The CDR3 runs 15 residues. Germline V gives CDR1 SGHRS, CDR2 YFSETQ. V was clipped by 0 bases and J by 6 bases; unmatched bases: 6. Checkpoint therapy with ipilimumab 1 mg/kg began 14 to 28 days after transplant. This clone was found a few times. Its antigen is still unknown. Other DNA variants within this sample encode the same CDR3. Clones were sequenced by immunoSEQ multiplex PCR, and TCRdb holds only the in-frame ones, with some missing. The sample holds about 10,000 clones, roughly two thirds seen once. This chain links TRBV5-1 with TRBJ2-3, with 8 bases lining up with TRBD2. Specimen: PBMCs, collected in a trial of ipilimumab plus nivolumab as post-transplant consolidation. This receptor was obtained from a female donor with multiple myeloma. The CDR3 DNA reads TGCGCCAGCAGCTTGGGACGGGAGGGCCTTGATACGCAGTATTTT. This sequence encodes CASSLGREGLDTQYF.